This is a list of T cell receptor beta chains from one sample in a study of T cells in Graves' hyperthyroidism and ophthalmopathy. TCRdb itself ran the multiplex PCR reads through MiXCR, one entry per CDR3 protein. The sample consists of about 540,000 distinct CDR3 sequences, approximately 44% of them appearing once. The sequencing input was peripheral blood or thyroid tissue (not recorded which). The origin of the receptors is a woman in her late teens or twenties with Graves' hyperthyroidism. The CDR3 runs from the conserved cysteine through the conserved F or W. Each record gives: J gene, V gene, D gene, clone size, CDR3 protein, CDR3 DNA. The D gene is left open where the match is weak. Clone size is not always given. Where it is, it says once, few, many or a class for expanded clones.

TRBJ1-5 TRBV29-1 TRBD1 few CSYDRGDQPQHF TGCAGTTACGACAGGGGCGATCAGCCCCAGCATTTT
TRBJ1-2 TRBV7-3 NA many CASSTGSSGYTF TGTGCCAGCAGCACGGGATCTTCTGGCTACACCTTC
TRBJ2-7 TRBV29-1 NA many CSVEEGSSATYEQYF TGCAGCGTTGAAGAAGGGAGTAGCGCAACCTACGAGCAGTACTTC
TRBJ2-7 TRBV7-3 TRBD2 many CASSLSGRAFDEQYF TGTGCCAGCAGTCTTAGCGGGAGGGCGTTTGACGAGCAGTACTTC
TRBJ2-1 TRBV7-3 NA few CASSLEMRGWGENEQFF TGTGCCAGCAGCTTAGAGATGCGGGGTTGGGGGGAAAATGAGCAGTTCTTC
TRBJ2-3 TRBV10-2 NA many CASVSFGTDTQYF TGCGCCAGCGTCAGCTTCGGCACAGATACGCAGTATTTT
TRBJ2-5 TRBV7-2 NA many CASSGRSRETQYF TGTGCCAGCAGCGGCAGGAGCCGGGAGACCCAGTACTTC
TRBJ1-1 TRBV10-3 NA once CAIGRDTEAFF TGTGCCATCGGAAGGGACACTGAAGCTTTCTTT
TRBJ1-2 TRBV5-1 NA NA CASGGTEGYTF TGCGCCAGCGGAGGGACGGAGGGCTACACCTTC
TRBJ2-7 TRBV14 NA few CASSQQTGTFSYEQYF TGTGCCAGCAGCCAGCAAACCGGGACGTTCTCCTACGAGCAGTACTTC
TRBJ2-2 TRBV7-2 NA NA CASSSRGTELFF TGTGCCAGCAGCTCAAGGGGGACAGAGCTGTTTTTT
TRBJ1-1 TRBV5-1 TRBD1 many CASTSGTGTEAFF TGCGCCAGCACCTCCGGGACAGGGACTGAAGCTTTCTTT
TRBJ2-6 TRBV7-3 TRBD1 NA CASSVTGTGLTGANVLTF TGTGCCAGCAGCGTAACCGGGACAGGGCTTACGGGGGCCAACGTCCTGACTTTC